What follows are 18 T cell receptor beta chains derived from one specimen sequenced in a study of T-cell memory formation after mild COVID-19. TCRdb ran MiXCR on the 5' RACE reads and lists one entry per CDR3 protein. This table holds roughly 400,000 distinct CDR3 sequences, roughly 24% found once. What was sequenced was PBMCs or a T cell subset sorted from them (not recorded which). The source of these receptors is an adult woman who had mild COVID-19 (a few samples of this study predate the infection). Cell type and time point are not known.

The chain carries TRBV13 and TRBJ2-7; 8 bases align to TRBD2. Per the germline V gene, CDR1 is PRHDT and CDR2 is FYEKMQ (reference sequence). The CDR3 length is 15 residues. The V and J ends lost 4 bases and 0 bases, in that order; junction bases with no gene match: 5. The CDR3 bases are TGTGCCAGCAGCTACGGGGGGACTAGCTCCTACGAGCAGTACTTC. Its translation: CASSYGGTSSYEQYF.

This chain joins TRBV5-1 and TRBJ1-1; D possibly corresponds to TRBD1 (6 bases). Germline CDR1 is SGHRS and CDR2 is YFSETQ. With 7 bases removed from V and 1 base from J, the gap between germline ends came to 11 bases. The CDR3 is 13 residues long. The CDR3 is CASGATGNTEAFF. The CDR3 DNA is TGCGCCAGCGGCGCGACAGGGAACACTGAAGCTTTCTTT.

This clonotype was seen a few times. The CDR3 region is CASSSGLAVRELFF. In DNA form, the CDR3 reads TGTGCCAGCAGCTCGGGACTAGCGGTCAGGGAGCTGTTTTTT. The chain has TRBV7-2 and TRBJ2-2, with TRBD2 matching over 11 bases. The germline gives CDR1 SGHTA, CDR2 FQGNSA. The CDR3 is 14 amino acids. V shed 4 bases and J 9 bases; nucleotides not matched to a gene: 4.

V is TRBV4-3 and J is TRBJ2-3; D call uncertain. This CDR3 comprises 15 residues. Germline V lookup: CDR1 LGHNA, CDR2 YSLEER. Trimming removed 4 bases at V and 4 bases at J, with 15 bases between. Here the CDR3 DNA reads TGCGCCAGCAGCCCCTCGATTCTCAGCTCAGATACGCAGTATTTT. Translating gives CASSPSILSSDTQYF.

This clonotype was found a few times. This chain uses TRBV27 with TRBJ2-5; no firm D call. Between the trimmed V and J ends, which lost 8 bases and 1 base, there was a span of 14 bases. CDR1 is MNHEY, CDR2 SMNVEV, per germline (reference sequence). This CDR3 has 14 residues. CDR3 residues: CASHLLLSQETQYF. CDR3 in DNA: TGTGCCAGCCACCTTCTTTTATCCCAAGAGACCCAGTACTTC.

This clonotype was counted many times. The chain uses TRBV4-3 and TRBJ2-7; 14 bases align to TRBD2. Germline V lookup: CDR1 LGHNA, CDR2 YSLEER. V was pared by 3 bases and J by 0 bases, with 7 bases of the junction left unmatched. The CDR3 contains 18 residues. The CDR3 here is CASSQGLAGASFSYEQYF. The DNA for the CDR3 is TGCGCCAGCAGCCAGGGACTAGCGGGAGCCAGTTTCTCCTACGAGCAGTACTTC.

This chain links TRBV5-4 with TRBJ2-7, with 9 bases aligning to TRBD1. Germline V gives CDR1 SGHNT, CDR2 YYREEE (reference sequence). The CDR3 spans 14 residues. V dropped 4 bases and J dropped 3; count of bases not matched to a gene: 5. The CDR3 sequence: CASSPGQGFYEQYF. CDR3 coding DNA: TGTGCCAGCAGCCCAGGACAGGGGTTCTACGAGCAGTACTTC. Combining the CDR3 with reference TRBV5-4 and TRBJ2-7 gives the whole variable domain ETGVTQSPTHLIKTRGQQVTLRCSSQSGHNTVSWYQQALGQGPQFIFQYYREEENGRGNFPPRFSGLQFPNYSSELNVNALELDDSALYLCASSPGQGFYEQYFGPGTRLTVT.

This chain uses TRBV5-1 with TRBJ1-1; 7 nucleotides align to TRBD1. The CDR3 is made up of 15 amino acids. The germline CDR1 and CDR2 sequences are SGHRS and YFSETQ. The junction had 8 bases not matched to a gene; V was cut back by 0 bases and J by 6 bases. The CDR3 bases are TGCGCCAGCAGCTTGGCAGTCGGGACAGCATCTGAAGCTTTCTTT. Translation gives CASSLAVGTASEAFF. Drawing the rest from reference TRBV5-1 and TRBJ1-1, the complete variable domain is KAGVTQTPRYLIKTRGQQVTLSCSPISGHRSVSWYQQTPGQGLQFLFEYFSETQRNKGNFPGRFSGRQFSNSRSEMNVSTLELGDSALYLCASSLAVGTASEAFFGQGTRLTVV.

This clonotype was recorded a few times. The chain uses TRBV12-3 or TRBV12-4 and TRBJ2-7; TRBD1 might be the D (6 bases). The CDR3 sequence is 15 residues long. Trimming took off 5 bases at V and 5 bases at J, with 19 bases between the two ends. This CDR3 reads CASSPSQYRVHEQYF. In DNA, the CDR3 is TGTGCCAGCAGTCCTTCCCAATACAGGGTCCACGAGCAGTACTTC.

The chain combines TRBV9 with TRBJ2-7; D not resolved. Trimming left V 0 bases short and J 5 bases short, with 12 bases between. Germline V gene lookup returns CDR1 SGDLS and CDR2 YYNGEE. The CDR3 extends over 14 amino acids. CDR3 in amino acids: CASSVEPQPHEQYF. In nucleotides, the CDR3 is TGTGCCAGCAGCGTAGAACCCCAGCCCCACGAGCAGTACTTC.

This clonotype appeared a few times. The chain couples TRBV29-1 to TRBJ2-1; 12 bases line up with TRBD1. Per the germline V gene, CDR1 is SQVTM and CDR2 is ANQGSEA. Trimming at V came to 7 bases and at J to 7 bases, leaving 8 bases not matched to a gene. The CDR3 spans 14 residues. The CDR3 here is CSGKGQGARNEQFF. CDR3 nucleotides: TGCAGCGGTAAGGGACAGGGGGCGCGGAATGAGCAGTTCTTC.

The chain employs TRBV29-1 and TRBJ2-7; 11 positions match TRBD2. J was trimmed by 5 bases and V by 7 bases; bases with no gene match: 13. The CDR3 runs to 15 residues. CDR1 is SQVTM and CDR2 is ANQGSEA in the germline V gene. This CDR3 is CSAFGVTSGSHEQYF. CDR3 DNA: TGCAGCGCGTTTGGGGTAACTAGCGGGAGCCACGAGCAGTACTTC.

This clonotype was counted only a few times. J is TRBJ2-3 and V is TRBV7-2, with D possibly matching TRBD2 (5 bases). There are 14 residues in the CDR3. The V gene lost 10 bases and the J gene lost 2 bases, with 16 bases spanning the gap. Per the germline V gene, CDR1 is SGHTA and CDR2 is FQGNSA. The CDR3 DNA reads TGTGCCACCATGCAGCGGATGTACACAGATACGCAGTATTTT. The encoded protein is CATMQRMYTDTQYF.

The rearrangement uses TRBV20-1 and TRBJ1-5, with a possible D match to TRBD1 (5 bases). With 6 bases removed from V and 15 bases from J, the gap between germline ends came to 18 bases. CDR1 DFQATT and CDR2 SNEGSKA come from the germline V gene (reference sequence). The CDR3 extends over 11 amino acids. The CDR3 loop reads CSARRGDQGHF. CDR3 nucleotides: TGCAGTGCCCGGAGGGGTGACCAGGGGCATTTT.

This chain uses TRBV4-1 with TRBJ1-2; perhaps TRBD1 as D (6 bases). The CDR3 contains 14 residues. Germline V gives CDR1 MGHRA, CDR2 YSYEKL. V was cut by 4 bases and J by 4 bases, with 13 bases left in between. The CDR3 region has the DNA TGCGCCAGCAGCCGGGACATCGCCGGCTATGGCTACACCTTC. It yields the protein CASSRDIAGYGYTF.

This clonotype was seen a handful of times. This chain joins TRBV12-3 or TRBV12-4 and TRBJ1-5; 7 bases align to TRBD1. V lost 5 bases, J lost 0 bases, and 10 bases stayed unmatched. This CDR3 has 17 amino acids. In DNA form, the CDR3 reads TGTGCCAGCAGTCGACAGGGTGGAGGTAATAGCAATCAGCCCCAGCATTTT. This translates into CASSRQGGGNSNQPQHF.

This clonotype was seen a few times. The chain has TRBV5-1 and TRBJ2-3, with D unresolved. The length of the CDR3 is 12 residues. CDR1 and CDR2 (germline): SGHRS, YFSETQ. V dropped 3 bases and J dropped 3 bases, with 5 bases sitting between them. The CDR3 nucleotides read TGCGCCAGCAGCTCCATGACAGATACGCAGTATTTT. Translated: CASSSMTDTQYF.

This clonotype was picked up a small number of times. This chain uses TRBV5-1 with TRBJ2-3; D call uncertain. The V gene's germline CDR1 is SGHRS and CDR2 YFSETQ. Trimming took off 0 bases at V and 0 bases at J, with 11 bases between the two ends. The CDR3 sequence is 16 residues long. The CDR3 region is CASSLATVHSTDTQYF. In nucleotides, the CDR3 is TGCGCCAGCAGCTTGGCCACGGTCCATAGCACAGATACGCAGTATTTT.